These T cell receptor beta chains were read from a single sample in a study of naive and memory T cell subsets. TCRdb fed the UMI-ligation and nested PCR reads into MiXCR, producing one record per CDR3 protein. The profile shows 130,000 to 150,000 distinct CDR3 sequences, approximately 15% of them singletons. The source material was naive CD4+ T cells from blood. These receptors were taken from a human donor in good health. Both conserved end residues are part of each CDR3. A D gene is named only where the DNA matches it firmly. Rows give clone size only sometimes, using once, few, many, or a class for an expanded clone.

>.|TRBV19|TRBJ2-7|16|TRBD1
TGTGCCAGTAGTATCCTTCCGGGACAGAGCTCCTACGAGCAGTACTTC
CASSILPGQSSYEQYF
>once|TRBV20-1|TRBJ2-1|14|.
TGCAGTGCAAGGGTGGGGAGCTCCTACAATGAGCAGTTCTTC
CSARVGSSYNEQFF
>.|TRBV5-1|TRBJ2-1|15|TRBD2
TGCGCCAGCAGCTTGGGACTAGCGGGAGAGCGGCCTCAGTTCTTC
CASSLGLAGERPQFF
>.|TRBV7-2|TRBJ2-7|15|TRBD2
TGTGCCAGCAGCCCACTAGCGACAATAGACTACGAGCAGTACTTC
CASSPLATIDYEQYF
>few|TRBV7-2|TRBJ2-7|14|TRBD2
TGTGCCAGCAGCTTTAGCGGGAGCCCCTCCGAGCAGTACTTC
CASSFSGSPSEQYF
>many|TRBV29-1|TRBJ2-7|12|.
TGCAGCGTGGGACGGACTGCCTACGAGCAGTACTTC
CSVGRTAYEQYF
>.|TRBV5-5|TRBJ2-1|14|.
TGTGCCAGCAGCTTGGGACAGGAATACAATGAGCAGTTCTTC
CASSLGQEYNEQFF
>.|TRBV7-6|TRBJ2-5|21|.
TGTGCCAGCAGGCGTCTAGCGATGAAGGGAAAGGGGAACCCGTTTAAAGAGACCCAGTACTTC
CASRRLAMKGKGNPFKETQYF
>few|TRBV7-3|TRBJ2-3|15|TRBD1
TGTGCCAGCAGCCCCCAACAGGGGGTGACAGATACGCAGTATTTT
CASSPQQGVTDTQYF
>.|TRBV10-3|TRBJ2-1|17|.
TGTGCCATCAGTGGTGTCAGTGGGGGTAGCTCCTACAATGAGCAGTTCTTC
CAISGVSGGSSYNEQFF
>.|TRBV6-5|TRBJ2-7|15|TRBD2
TGTGCCAGCAGTTACTCGGCGGGAGGGCCTTACGAGCAGTACTTC
CASSYSAGGPYEQYF
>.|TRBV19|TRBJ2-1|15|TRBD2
TGTGCCAGTAGTCCCGGGACTAGCGGGAGGATAGAGCAGTTCTTC
CASSPGTSGRIEQFF
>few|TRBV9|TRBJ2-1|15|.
TGTGCCAGCAGCGCTGGGGGCGCCTCCTACAATGAGCAGTTCTTC
CASSAGGASYNEQFF
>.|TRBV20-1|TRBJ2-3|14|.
TGCAGTGCTAGGGACTCAACTAGCACAGATACGCAGTATTTT
CSARDSTSTDTQYF
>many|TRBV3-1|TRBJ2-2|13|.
TGTGCCAGCAGCTTGCTAGCTTCCGGGGAGCTGTTTTTT
CASSLLASGELFF
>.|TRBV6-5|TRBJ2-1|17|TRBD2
TGTGCCAGCAGTTACTCGATGTGGACTAGCGGAGACAATGAGCAGTTCTTC
CASSYSMWTSGDNEQFF
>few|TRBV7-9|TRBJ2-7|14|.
TGTGCCAGCAGCTTACCAACGGAGGCCTACGAGCAGTACTTC
CASSLPTEAYEQYF